The 2 T cell receptor beta chains below all came from one sample that was sequenced in a study of T cells in Graves' hyperthyroidism and ophthalmopathy. Amplification targeted TCR beta CDR3 regions from RNA transcripts. Carried out on the TCR CDR3, a first-round RT-PCR used the HTBI primer set. One entry per CDR3 protein, called by TCRdb with MiXCR from the multiplex PCR reads. The table shows some 300,000 distinct CDR3 sequences, with roughly 15% occurring only once. Sequencing input: blood. The source of these receptors is a young man with Graves' hyperthyroidism.

The chain carries TRBV27 and TRBJ2-7, with D hard to call. V shed 6 bases and J shed 3 bases, with 15 bases lying between them. The germline V gene encodes CDR1 MNHEY and CDR2 SMNVEV (reference sequence). The CDR3 has 14 residues. The CDR3 DNA is TGTGCCAGCAGCCCCTCCGTTGGGGACTACGAGCAGTACTTC. It encodes CASSPSVGDYEQYF.

This clonotype has only a few counts. The rearrangement uses TRBV18 and TRBJ2-7; D gene unclear. V was shortened by 0 bases and J by 6 bases, with 9 bases between the two germline ends. The CDR3 totals 13 residues. Germline V gives CDR1 KGHSH, CDR2 LQKENI. This chain's CDR3 is CASSPPSLLEQYF. CDR3 nucleotides: TGTGCCAGCTCACCACCGTCCCTTCTCGAGCAGTACTTC.